The entry below gives a single T cell receptor beta chain sequence along with its context. The germline V gene has CDR1 SGDLS and CDR2 YYNGEE. V shed 4 bases and J 1 base; nucleotides not matched to a gene: 9. The CDR3 totals 16 residues. The sample is drawn from a study of blood T cell repertoires in COVID-19. Across the study: T cells, B-cell-depleted T cells, or PBMCs supplied cDNA or gDNA.

During active infection, Seattle patients enrolled and were then monitored through disease. Source study methods: By means of reference gene primer amplification, nucleated cell counts were estimated. Sequencing used immunoSEQ multiplex PCR; TCRdb keeps in-frame clones, though not all of them. That table supplies the V and J calls and clone size; D and trimming were determined from the DNA. The sample has some 270,000 clones, about 83% seen once. The source is a woman aged 80 or older with COVID-19, enrolled during active disease. V is TRBV9 and J is TRBJ1-1; the match to TRBD1 covers 8 bases. The sequencing input was peripheral blood. CDR3 DNA: TGTGCCAGCAGCCCTACAGGGGGTTTTTGGAACACTGAAGCTTTCTTT. Its translation is CASSPTGGFWNTEAFF.